The 17 T cell receptor beta chains presented below share a single source sample, sequenced in a study of T cells in Graves' hyperthyroidism and ophthalmopathy. Researchers amplified the TCR beta CDR3 regions from RNA transcripts. The HTBI primer set drove a first-round RT-PCR of the TCR CDR3. TCRdb re-called the multiplex PCR reads through MiXCR, storing one row per CDR3 protein. The sample yields tens of thousands of distinct CDR3 sequences, 49% seen once. The sample taken for sequencing was blood. The source is a woman aged 50 to 65 with Graves' hyperthyroidism that later progressed to Graves' ophthalmopathy.

This clonotype was seen repeatedly, ten times or more. V and J are TRBV19 and TRBJ2-7; D may be TRBD2 (5 bases). Deletions cut 3 bases from V and 0 bases from J, with 18 bases between. The V gene's germline CDR1 is LNHDA and CDR2 SQIVND (reference sequence). The CDR3 length is 17 residues. The CDR3 nucleotides are TGTGCCAGTAGTATTGAGCATGTGCGAGGACTCTCCTACGAGCAGTACTTC. It yields the protein CASSIEHVRGLSYEQYF. Using reference TRBV19 and TRBJ2-7 for the parts outside the CDR3, the full variable domain is DGGITQSPKYLFRKEGQNVTLSCEQNLNHDAMYWYRQDPGQGLRLIYYSQIVNDFQKGDIAEGYSVSREKKESFPLTVTSAQKNPTAFYLCASSIEHVRGLSYEQYFGPGTRLTVT.

The rearrangement joins TRBV4-1 to TRBJ2-5, with TRBD1 matching over 11 bases. The V segment lost 5 bases and the J segment 5 bases; nucleotides outside the gene matches: 4. Looked up from germline, CDR1 is MGHRA and CDR2 is YSYEKL. The CDR3 spans 14 residues. CDR3 nucleotide sequence: TGCGCCAGCAGCGGACAGGGGGCGGGCGAGACCCAGTACTTC. This translates into CASSGQGAGETQYF.

This clonotype was seen ten or more times. This chain connects TRBV7-9 to TRBJ1-5; maybe TRBD1 (5 bases). Trimming took 1 base from V and 7 from J, leaving 11 bases between them. The CDR3 has 14 residues. Germline CDR1 is SEHNR and CDR2 is FQNEAQ (reference sequence). The CDR3 spells CASSLGAGGQPQHF. In nucleotides, the CDR3 is TGTGCCAGCAGCTTAGGGGCGGGGGGGCAGCCCCAGCATTTT.

This clonotype appeared many times. The chain recombines TRBV5-1 with TRBJ2-2; D is possibly TRBD2 (6 bases). The CDR3 runs 17 residues. Germline CDR1 SGHRS, CDR2 YFSETQ. Trimming took 3 bases from V and 0 from J, leaving 15 bases between them. This CDR3 reads CASSSKFGTSNTGELFF. Here the CDR3 DNA reads TGCGCCAGCAGCTCGAAGTTCGGGACTTCGAACACCGGGGAGCTGTTTTTT.

The table lists this clonotype with many counts. The CDR3 DNA sequence: TGTGCCAGCAGAGATAACAGGGGCGCGAACACCGGGGAGCTGTTTTTT. This gives the protein CASRDNRGANTGELFF. The V and J genes are TRBV13 and TRBJ2-2; 7 positions match TRBD1. The V gene end was trimmed by 6 bases and the J gene end by 0 bases; junction bases not matched to a gene: 7. The germline V gene has CDR1 PRHDT and CDR2 FYEKMQ (reference sequence). This CDR3 comprises 16 residues.

The sample holds many counts of this clonotype. This chain links TRBV5-8 with TRBJ1-2; D gene unclear. CDR1 and CDR2 (germline): SGHTS, YDEGEE. The V end lost 4 bases, the J end lost 4 bases, and 17 bases lay between the germline ends. The CDR3 totals 15 residues. DNA of the CDR3: TGTGCCAGCAGCCCGCCGGGCCTGAAGGGCTATGGCTACACCTTC. Amino acids: CASSPPGLKGYGYTF.

Many counts were recorded for this clonotype. V usage is TRBV14 and J usage is TRBJ2-1, with TRBD1 identical over 8 bases. CDR1 and CDR2 from the germline V gene are SGHDN and FVKESK. The V segment lost 1 base and the J segment 7 bases; nucleotides outside the gene matches: 9. This CDR3 spans 16 amino acids. DNA of the CDR3: TGTGCCAGCAGCCAAGGGGCAGGGGGCTCGAGAAATGAGCAGTTCTTC. Its translation is CASSQGAGGSRNEQFF. Full variable domain (rest looked up from reference TRBV14 and TRBJ2-1): EAGVTQFPSHSVIEKGQTVTLRCDPISGHDNLYWYRRVMGKEIKFLLHFVKESKQDESGMPNNRFLAERTGGTYSTLKVQPAELEDSGVYFCASSQGAGGSRNEQFFGPGTRLTVL.

This clonotype is labeled medium-sized. The rearrangement uses TRBV15 and TRBJ2-3; 10 nucleotides agree with TRBD2. This CDR3 is 14 amino acids long. The ends lost 6 bases at V and 4 bases at J; junction bases unmatched: 4. Germline V gene sequence: CDR1 LNHNV, CDR2 YYDKDF (reference sequence). Here the CDR3 reads CATSTAGGPDTQYF. The CDR3 DNA is TGTGCCACCAGTACAGCGGGAGGGCCAGATACGCAGTATTTT.

The V call is TRBV13, the J call TRBJ1-6, with 11 bases lining up with TRBD1. Germline V lookup: CDR1 PRHDT, CDR2 FYEKMQ (reference sequence). Trimming at V came to 5 bases and at J to 10 bases, leaving 7 bases not matched to a gene. The CDR3 is 15 amino acids. CDR3 region: CASSTTGTGGSPLHF. CDR3 nucleotides: TGTGCCAGCAGCACAACCGGGACAGGGGGGTCACCCCTCCACTTT.

This clonotype was observed many times. The chain combines TRBV7-8 with TRBJ2-5, with TRBD2 identical over 10 bases. V gave up 0 bases and J gave up 5 bases; unmatched junction bases: 3. The CDR3 contains 15 residues. The germline CDR1 and CDR2 sequences are SGHVS and FQNEAQ. The CDR3 loop reads CASSLALAGVETQYF. DNA for the CDR3: TGTGCCAGCAGCTTAGCTCTAGCGGGAGTTGAGACCCAGTACTTC.

In its sample, this clonotype was seen once. The chain is built from TRBV11-3 and TRBJ1-1; 12 positions match TRBD1. Germline V gene lookup returns CDR1 SGHNT and CDR2 YENEEA. J lost 7 bases, V lost 3 bases, and 6 bases had no gene match. This CDR3 has 15 amino acids. The CDR3 here is CASSFWDRGLGEAFF. DNA for the CDR3: TGTGCCAGCAGCTTTTGGGACAGGGGGCTTGGTGAAGCTTTCTTT. Full variable domain (remainder filled in from reference TRBV11-3 and TRBJ1-1): EAGVVQSPRYKIIEKKQPVAFWCNPISGHNTLYWYLQNLGQGPELLIRYENEEAVDDSQLPKDRFSAERLKGVDSTLKIQPAELGDSAVYLCASSFWDRGLGEAFFGQGTRLTVV.

V gene TRBV20-1 combines with J gene TRBJ2-1; 10 nucleotides align to TRBD1. Germline V gives CDR1 DFQATT, CDR2 SNEGSKA (reference sequence). The trim removed 6 bases at V and 9 bases at J, leaving 14 bases unmatched. This CDR3 region has 15 residues. The CDR3 nucleotides read TGCAGTGCCAGTAGTATGACAGGGGGCGGGAGTGAGCAGTTCTTC. It yields the protein CSASSMTGGGSEQFF.

By share, this clonotype ranks as medium-sized. This sequence joins TRBV2 and TRBJ2-7; 8 positions agree with TRBD2. CDR1 is SNHLY and CDR2 is FYNNEI in the germline V gene. CDR3 length: 12 residues. Trimming at V came to 7 bases and at J to 4 bases, leaving 3 bases not matched to a gene. CDR3 in DNA: TGTGCCAGCAATCGACTAGCGTACGAGCAGTACTTC. Translation: CASNRLAYEQYF.

A remark on this clonotype: The germline gene is not matched at one end of the junction; a read error may be the cause. The chain employs TRBV30 and TRBJ1-2; D gene unclear. Germline V lookup: CDR1 GTSNPN, CDR2 SVGIG (reference sequence). This CDR3 has 13 amino acids. The CDR3 here is CAWRARVNDGDTF. Written as DNA, the CDR3 is TGTGCCTGGAGGGCCCGGGTTAACGATGGCGACACCTTC.

At least ten counts were recorded for this clonotype. The chain carries TRBV11-3 and TRBJ2-5, with 8 bases identical to TRBD1. With V trimmed by 3 bases and J by 3 bases, 3 bases remained unmatched. The CDR3 sequence is 14 residues long. Germline lookup yields CDR1 SGHNT and CDR2 YENEEA. The CDR3 DNA follows: TGTGCCAGCAGCTTTCCAGGGGGCGAAGAGACCCAGTACTTC. This encodes CASSFPGGEETQYF.

The rearrangement links TRBV5-1 to TRBJ1-1, with no clear D. Germline V gene sequence: CDR1 SGHRS, CDR2 YFSETQ. CDR3 length equals 16 residues. V was pared by 1 base and J by 1 base, with 14 bases between. CDR3 nucleotide sequence: TGCGCCAGCAGCTTGCGGAACACCGGGGAGAACACTGAAGCTTTCTTT. Protein sequence: CASSLRNTGENTEAFF.

This clonotype showed up many times. The gene calls are TRBV19 and TRBJ2-1, with 11 bases identical to TRBD2. Germline V gives CDR1 LNHDA, CDR2 SQIVND (reference sequence). Trimming at V came to 5 bases and at J to 4 bases, leaving 4 bases not matched to a gene. This CDR3 is built from 15 residues. The CDR3 loop is CASSGLAGLYNEQFF. In nucleotides, the CDR3 is TGTGCCAGTAGTGGACTAGCGGGCCTTTACAATGAGCAGTTCTTC.